This section outlines one TCR beta chain sequence together with its context. Looked up from germline, CDR1 is SNHLY and CDR2 is FYNNEI. Trimming at V came to 10 bases and at J to 5 bases, leaving 10 bases not matched to a gene. The CDR3 loop spans 13 amino acids. This entry is derived from a study of blood T cell repertoires in COVID-19. The assay was immunoSEQ multiplex PCR, and TCRdb's table has in-frame clones only and misses some. The sample shows 200,000 to 300,000 clones, 83% of them seen only once. V usage is TRBV2 and J usage is TRBJ2-5; 7 bases map to TRBD2. What was sequenced was peripheral blood. The receptor was isolated from a human donor in a cohort sampled during active COVID-19. The CDR3 region is CATNPLSGETQYF. CDR3 nucleotide sequence: TGTGCCACCAACCCACTTAGCGGGGAGACCCAGTACTTC.